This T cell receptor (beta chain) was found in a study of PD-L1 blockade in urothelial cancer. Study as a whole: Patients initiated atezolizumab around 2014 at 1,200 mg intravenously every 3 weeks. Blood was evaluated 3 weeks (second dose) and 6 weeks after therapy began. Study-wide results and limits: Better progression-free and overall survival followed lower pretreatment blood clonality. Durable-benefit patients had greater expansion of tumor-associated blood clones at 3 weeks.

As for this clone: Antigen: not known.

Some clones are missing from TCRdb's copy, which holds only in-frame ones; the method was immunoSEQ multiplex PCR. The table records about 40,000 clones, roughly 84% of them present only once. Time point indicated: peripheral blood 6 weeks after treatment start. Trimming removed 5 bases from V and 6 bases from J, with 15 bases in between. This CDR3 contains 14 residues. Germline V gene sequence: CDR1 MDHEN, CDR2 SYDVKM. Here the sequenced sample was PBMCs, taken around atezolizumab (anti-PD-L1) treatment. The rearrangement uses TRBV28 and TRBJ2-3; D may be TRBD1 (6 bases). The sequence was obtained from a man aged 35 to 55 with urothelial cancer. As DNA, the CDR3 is TGTGCCAGCAGTGAGATGGGGGCCGGGGATACGCAGTATTTT. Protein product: CASSEMGAGDTQYF. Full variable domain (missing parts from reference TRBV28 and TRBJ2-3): DVKVTQSSRYLVKRTGEKVFLECVQDMDHENMFWYRQDPGLGLRLIYFSYDVKMKEKGDIPEGYSVSREKKERFSLILESASTNQTSMYLCASSEMGAGDTQYFGPGTRLTVL.